The present TCR beta chain was sequenced within a study of cytomegalovirus exposure and HLA in healthy donors. On the study more broadly: An early release of data contained around 80 million unique TCRs, which came from HLA-typed donors.

Study-wide findings and caveats: Investigators reported approximately 170 TCR beta chains as tied to cytomegalovirus. Clonal expansion was found to be greater in HLA-associated TCR beta chains than in equally common others in a later analysis. TCR sequences were mostly rare, though some public TCRs occurred in many donors.

PCR primers comprised 60 Vbeta and 13 Jbeta primers. Generated by immunoSEQ multiplex PCR, the TCRdb table keeps only in-frame clones and is missing some. The profile shows 200,000 to 250,000 clones, approximately 88% of them singletons. Comment on this clone: Antigen specificity is unknown.

The CDR3 contains 12 residues. Germline lookup yields CDR1 SGDLS and CDR2 YYNGEE. V was trimmed by 4 bases and J by 8 bases, leaving 12 bases between them. The chain is built from TRBV9 and TRBJ1-2; D is possibly TRBD1 (6 bases). Sequencing was performed on PBMCs. This TCR derives from a boy aged 2 to 9 in good health and CMV-seronegative. CDR3 DNA sequence: TGTGCCAGCAGCCCCTACAGGGCAGGCTACACCTTC. This codes for CASSPYRAGYTF. The full variable domain, completed using reference TRBV9 and TRBJ1-2, is DSGVTQTPKHLITATGQRVTLRCSPRSGDLSVYWYQQSLDQGLQFLIQYYNGEERAKGNILERFSAQQFPDLHSELNLSSLELGDSALYFCASSPYRAGYTFGSGTRLTVV.